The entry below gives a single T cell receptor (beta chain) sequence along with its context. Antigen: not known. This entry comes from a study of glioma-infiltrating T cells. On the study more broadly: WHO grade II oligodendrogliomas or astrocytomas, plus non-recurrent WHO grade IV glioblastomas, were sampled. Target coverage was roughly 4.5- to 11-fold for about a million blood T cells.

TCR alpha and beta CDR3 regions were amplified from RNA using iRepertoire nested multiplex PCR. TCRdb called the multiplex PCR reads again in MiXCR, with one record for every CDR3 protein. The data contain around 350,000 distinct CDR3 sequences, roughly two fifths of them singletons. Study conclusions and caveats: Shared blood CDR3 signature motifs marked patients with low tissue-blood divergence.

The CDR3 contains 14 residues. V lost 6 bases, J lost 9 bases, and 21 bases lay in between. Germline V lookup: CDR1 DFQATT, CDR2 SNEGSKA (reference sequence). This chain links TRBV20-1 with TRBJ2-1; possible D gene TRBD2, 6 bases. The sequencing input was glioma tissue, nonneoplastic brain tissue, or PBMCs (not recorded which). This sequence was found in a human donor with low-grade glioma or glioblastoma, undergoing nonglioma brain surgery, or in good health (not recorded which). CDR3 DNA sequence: TGCAGTGCCGAACCGGGACTCGCAACGGTTGAGCAGTTCTTC. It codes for CSAEPGLATVEQFF.